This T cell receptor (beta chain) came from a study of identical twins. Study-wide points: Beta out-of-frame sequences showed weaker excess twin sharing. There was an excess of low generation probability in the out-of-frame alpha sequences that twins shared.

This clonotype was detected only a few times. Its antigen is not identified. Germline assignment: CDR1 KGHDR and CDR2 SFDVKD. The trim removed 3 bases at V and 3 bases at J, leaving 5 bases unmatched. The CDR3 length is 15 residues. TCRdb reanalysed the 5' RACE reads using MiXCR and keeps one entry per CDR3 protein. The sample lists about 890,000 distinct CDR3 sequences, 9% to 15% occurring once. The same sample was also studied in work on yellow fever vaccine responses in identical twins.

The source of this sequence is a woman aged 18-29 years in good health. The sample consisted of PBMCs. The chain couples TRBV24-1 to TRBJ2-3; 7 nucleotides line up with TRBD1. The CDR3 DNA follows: TGTGCCACCAGTGATCGACAGGGATGGACAGATACGCAGTATTTT. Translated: CATSDRQGWTDTQYF.